Each of the 11 T cell receptor beta chains below was sequenced from the same sample in a study of blood T cell repertoires in COVID-19. Produced via immunoSEQ multiplex PCR; TCRdb's table is partial and in-frame only. This table has around 91,000 clones, 70% to 80% appearing once. Input material: peripheral blood. Source of these receptors: an elderly woman with active or convalescent COVID-19.

This clone was seen only once. The chain recombines TRBV7-9 with TRBJ2-7; 9 nucleotides match TRBD1. This CDR3 comprises 16 residues. With V trimmed by 2 bases and J by 2 bases, 7 bases remained unmatched. Germline lookup yields CDR1 SEHNR and CDR2 FQNEAQ (reference sequence). The CDR3 loop reads CASSLRRGTGPYEQYF. The CDR3, as DNA: TGTGCCAGCAGCTTACGGCGTGGGACAGGGCCCTACGAGCAGTACTTC. The full variable domain, with the rest looked up from reference TRBV7-9 and TRBJ2-7, is DTGVSQNPRHKITKRGQNVTFRCDPISEHNRLYWYRQTLGQGPEFLTYFQNEAQLEKSRLLSDRFSAERPKGSFSTLEIQRTEQGDSAMYLCASSLRRGTGPYEQYFGPGTRLTVT.

The chain uses TRBV9 and TRBJ2-2, with D perhaps matching TRBD1 (7 bases). The V end was cut by 0 bases, the J end by 4 bases, with 19 bases between. This CDR3 region has 18 residues. From germline, CDR1 is SGDLS and CDR2 YYNGEE. CDR3 bases: TGTGCCAGCAGCGTAGCCCTTGGTAGGGGGCGGGGCACCGGGGAGCTGTTTTTT. Translated, it gives CASSVALGRGRGTGELFF.

The chain links TRBV2 to TRBJ1-5; tentative D call: TRBD1 (6 bases). The V gene's germline CDR1 is SNHLY and CDR2 FYNNEI. This CDR3 has 13 residues. The V and J ends lost 6 bases and 3 bases respectively, with 9 bases between them. This CDR3 reads CASRQGPNQPQHF. CDR3 coding DNA: TGTGCCAGCAGACAGGGACCCAATCAGCCCCAGCATTTT.

To note about this clone: The germline gene is not matched at one end of the junction; a read error may be the cause. The CDR3 here is CASSEDSYSNQPQHF. CDR3 coding DNA: TGTGCCAGCAGCGAGGACAGTTATAGCAATCAGCCCCAGCATTTT. The rearrangement uses TRBV5-1 and TRBJ1-5; the D gene is possibly TRBD1 (6 bases). This CDR3 contains 15 residues. Germline loops: CDR1 SGHRS, CDR2 YFSETQ.

The CDR3 is CASSARQGVNTEAFF. The CDR3 region has the DNA TGTGCCAGCAGCGCCCGACAGGGAGTGAACACTGAAGCTTTCTTT. The chain couples TRBV9 to TRBJ1-1; TRBD1 matches 7 bases. The CDR3 covers 15 residues. Germline V gene sequence: CDR1 SGDLS, CDR2 YYNGEE. Trimming at V came to 3 bases and at J to 0 bases, leaving 5 bases not matched to a gene.

The chain is built from TRBV27 and TRBJ1-1; D may be TRBD1 (6 bases). The germline CDR1 and CDR2 sequences are MNHEY and SMNVEV (reference sequence). V was clipped by 5 bases and J by 2 bases, with 15 bases between them. This CDR3 has 15 amino acids. Here the CDR3 reads CASSPNTGHNTEAFF. In nucleotides, the CDR3 is TGTGCCAGCAGTCCCAACACGGGACACAACACTGAAGCTTTCTTT.

The V and J genes are TRBV30 and TRBJ2-1; 8 bases agree with TRBD2. This CDR3 spans 15 amino acids. The germline V gene has CDR1 GTSNPN and CDR2 SVGIG (reference sequence). J lost 6 bases, V lost 0 bases, and 7 bases had no gene match. CDR3 in amino acids: CAWSVSGGGGNEQFF. The CDR3, as DNA: TGTGCCTGGAGTGTCAGCGGGGGAGGAGGCAATGAGCAGTTCTTC.

The chain has TRBV14 and TRBJ2-3; TRBD2 aligns across 7 bases. CDR1 and CDR2 (germline): SGHDN, FVKESK. The V segment lost 4 bases and the J segment 5 bases; nucleotides outside the gene matches: 6. The CDR3 sequence is 14 residues long. The CDR3 DNA is TGTGCCAGCAGCCGGCGTACGGGGGGAGATACGCAGTATTTT. Translation: CASSRRTGGDTQYF.

The rearrangement uses TRBV6-5 and TRBJ2-3; D gene unclear. There are 14 residues in the CDR3. V gave up 2 bases and J gave up 4 bases, with 10 bases separating them. Germline CDR1 reads MNHEY; CDR2 reads SVGAGI. The CDR3 DNA is TGTGCCAGCAGTTACGCCCGACTTTCAGATACGCAGTATTTT. This sequence encodes CASSYARLSDTQYF.

The gene calls are TRBV7-3 and TRBJ2-1; no reliable D call. The CDR3 consists of 15 residues. In germline, CDR1 is SGHTA, CDR2 FQGTGA. Trimming removed 5 bases at V and 0 bases at J, with 11 bases between. In DNA form, the CDR3 reads TGTGCCAGCAGCCCCCGGTCAAGCTCCTACAATGAGCAGTTCTTC. This sequence encodes CASSPRSSSYNEQFF.

This rearrangement joins TRBV6-5 to TRBJ1-1; D remains unclear. Trimming took off 6 bases at V and 4 bases at J, with 15 bases between the two ends. Germline values: CDR1 MNHEY, CDR2 SVGAGI. This CDR3 comprises 14 residues. The DNA for the CDR3 is TGTGCCAGCAGCGAGTTACTATCCGTCACTGAAGCTTTCTTT. Its translation: CASSELLSVTEAFF.